The 8 T cell receptor beta chains listed next were all sequenced from one sample in a study of blood T cells in healthy people across ages. Primed by a sample-barcoded 5' primer and a J-beta primer mix, a second PCR proceeded for roughly 7 to 12 cycles. A single record per CDR3 protein comes from TCRdb applying MiXCR to the 5' RACE reads. The sample carries about 1,500,000 distinct CDR3 sequences, about 43% recorded once. Sequencing was carried out using blood. The receptors were gathered from a young woman in good health.

The V gene is TRBV24-1, the J gene TRBJ2-1, with TRBD1 as a possible D gene (5 bases). The end of the DNA fits TRBJ2-7 better, so the J call may be wrong. The CDR3 is 16 amino acids. Per the germline V gene, CDR1 is KGHDR and CDR2 is SFDVKD. The CDR3 DNA reads as TGTGCCACCAGTGATTCAGGGCCGAGCTCCTACAATGAGCAGTACTTC. It encodes CATSDSGPSSYNEQYF.

CDR3 nucleotide sequence: TGTGCCAGCTCGAGAAACCAAAATGCCGGGACAGGGGGAAACAATGAGCAGTACTTC. Amino acid sequence: CASSRNQNAGTGGNNEQYF. The chain recombines TRBV18 with TRBJ2-5, with 11 nucleotides matching TRBD1. CDR3 length: 19 amino acids. The germline gives CDR1 KGHSH, CDR2 LQKENI. J was trimmed by 11 bases and V by 6 bases; bases with no gene match: 26.

This chain connects TRBV9 to TRBJ2-7; D perhaps matches TRBD2 (6 bases). CDR3 length: 16 amino acids. In germline, CDR1 is SGDLS, CDR2 YYNGEE. Trimming left V 1 base short and J 0 bases short, with 14 bases between. The CDR3 nucleotides read TGTGCCAGCAGCGTAATTAAGCTAGCGATCTCCTACGAGCAGTACTTC. Its protein product is CASSVIKLAISYEQYF.

The chain combines TRBV10-3 with TRBJ1-1, with D unclear. The V gene lost 2 bases and the J gene lost 3 bases, with 19 bases spanning the gap. Germline CDR1 ENHRY, CDR2 SYGVKD. The CDR3 runs to 17 residues. The CDR3 protein is CAISEEEAGQTDTEAFF. CDR3 nucleotides: TGTGCCATCAGTGAGGAAGAAGCCGGGCAAACAGACACTGAAGCTTTCTTT.

This chain links TRBV18 with TRBJ1-1; no firm D call. Deletions cut 0 bases from V and 6 bases from J, with 11 bases between. Looked up from germline, CDR1 is KGHSH and CDR2 is LQKENI. This CDR3 spans 14 amino acids. CDR3 in DNA: TGTGCCAGCTCACCACCGATCGGCAGATCTGAAGCTTTCTTT. As protein: CASSPPIGRSEAFF.

The genes are TRBV15 and TRBJ2-3; 8 nucleotides agree with TRBD2. The CDR3 contains 19 residues. After removal of 1 base from V and 2 bases from J, the junction contained 14 bases not matched to a gene. Looked up from germline, CDR1 is LNHNV and CDR2 is YYDKDF (reference sequence). CDR3 amino acids: CATSRGTGGLAPSTDTQYF. The CDR3 DNA follows: TGTGCCACCAGCAGAGGAACGGGAGGACTAGCTCCATCCACAGATACGCAGTATTTT.

The chain couples TRBV5-4 to TRBJ2-4; 15 bases align to TRBD2. The CDR3 length is 16 residues. CDR1 and CDR2 (germline): SGHNT, YYREEE (reference sequence). V lost 4 bases to trimming and J lost 4 bases; unmatched junction nucleotides: 3. The CDR3 nucleotides are TGTGCCAGCAGCCAAGGACTAGCGGGGGGGAAAAACATTCAGTACTTC. Its protein is CASSQGLAGGKNIQYF.

This chain uses TRBV2 with TRBJ2-3; 10 bases are shared with TRBD1. The CDR3 length is 17 residues. The ends lost 0 bases at V and 4 bases at J; junction bases unmatched: 7. Germline assignment: CDR1 SNHLY and CDR2 FYNNEI. The CDR3 DNA follows: TGTGCCAGCAGTGAAGCTCCAGGACAGGGGGTTTCAGATACGCAGTATTTT. Its protein product is CASSEAPGQGVSDTQYF.